This T cell receptor beta chain was observed in a study of CD8 T cells in ankylosing spondylitis. This clonotype showed up just a few times. The antigen is not known. Findings and caveats of the study: A subset of motif variants has previously been described in the synovial fluid and blood of reactive arthritis. Among TCR beta sequences, a motif of roughly 8 highly homologous variants appeared characteristic of ankylosing spondylitis blood.

TCRdb called the 5' RACE reads again in MiXCR, with one record for every CDR3 protein. Of a few hundred thousand distinct CDR3 sequences in the sample, 20% to 25% were seen once. V was clipped by 2 bases and J by 5 bases; unmatched bases: 12. Germline values: CDR1 MNHEY, CDR2 SVGAGI. This CDR3 has 17 residues. The TCR comes from a male donor with ankylosing spondylitis. The sample comprised blood, either unsorted or a sorted T cell fraction (not recorded which). This chain uses TRBV6-5 with TRBJ1-2, with TRBD1 matching 9 bases. The CDR3 sequence: CASSYRPGQGIQYGYTF. The CDR3 DNA follows: TGTGCCAGCAGTTACCGGCCGGGACAGGGAATACAGTATGGCTACACCTTC.